What follows describes a single T cell receptor beta chain. What it binds is not known. CD45RO-negative, CCR7-positively selected cells formed the naive CD8 fraction, excluding terminally differentiated effector memory CD45RA+ cells. Caucasian adults living in Nashville, Tennessee, provided all samples. Several immunoSEQ plates held equal portions of the genomic DNA taken from each subset. Libraries were prepared by immunoSEQ multiplex PCR; TCRdb keeps only in-frame clonotypes and omits some of them. The table includes approximately 2,000,000 clones, about 93% detected once. The V gene's germline CDR1 is LGHNT and CDR2 FRNRAP. This CDR3 is 16 amino acids long. Trimming removed 2 bases from V and 5 bases from J, with 15 bases in between. The sample belongs to a study of shared clonotypes between healthy human individuals. Study results and caveats: Sharing across four donors was seen in 5% to 5.5% of naive CD4 clonotypes. Generally, naive subsets (rather than memory subsets) showed larger estimated richness.

The sequencing input was naive CD8+ T cells from PBMCs. This sequence was found in a man between 18 and 35 years old in good health. Some clones in this sample may be carry-over from other donors' samples. V and J are TRBV12-5 and TRBJ2-2; D possibly matches TRBD1 or TRBD2 (5 bases each). DNA of the CDR3: TGTGCTAGTGGTTTGACCCAGGGCAGGGAGACCGGGGAGCTGTTTTTT. It encodes CASGLTQGRETGELFF.